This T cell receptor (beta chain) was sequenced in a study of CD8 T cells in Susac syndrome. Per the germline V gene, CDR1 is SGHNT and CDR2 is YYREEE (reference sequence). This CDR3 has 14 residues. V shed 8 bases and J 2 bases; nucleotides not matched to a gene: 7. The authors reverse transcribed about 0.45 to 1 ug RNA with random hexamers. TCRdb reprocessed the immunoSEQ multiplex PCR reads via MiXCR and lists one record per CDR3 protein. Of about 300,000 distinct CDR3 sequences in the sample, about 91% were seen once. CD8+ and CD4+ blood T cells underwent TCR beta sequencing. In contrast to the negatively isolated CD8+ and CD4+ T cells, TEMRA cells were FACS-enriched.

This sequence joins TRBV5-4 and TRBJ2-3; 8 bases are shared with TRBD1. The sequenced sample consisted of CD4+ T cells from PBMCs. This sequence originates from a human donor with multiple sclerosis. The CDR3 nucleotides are TGTGCCAGTGCAGGGGGCTCGTACACAGATACGCAGTATTTT. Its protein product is CASAGGSYTDTQYF. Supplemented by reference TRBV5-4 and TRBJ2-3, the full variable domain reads ETGVTQSPTHLIKTRGQQVTLRCSSQSGHNTVSWYQQALGQGPQFIFQYYREEENGRGNFPPRFSGLQFPNYSSELNVNALELDDSALYLCASAGGSYTDTQYFGPGTRLTVL.